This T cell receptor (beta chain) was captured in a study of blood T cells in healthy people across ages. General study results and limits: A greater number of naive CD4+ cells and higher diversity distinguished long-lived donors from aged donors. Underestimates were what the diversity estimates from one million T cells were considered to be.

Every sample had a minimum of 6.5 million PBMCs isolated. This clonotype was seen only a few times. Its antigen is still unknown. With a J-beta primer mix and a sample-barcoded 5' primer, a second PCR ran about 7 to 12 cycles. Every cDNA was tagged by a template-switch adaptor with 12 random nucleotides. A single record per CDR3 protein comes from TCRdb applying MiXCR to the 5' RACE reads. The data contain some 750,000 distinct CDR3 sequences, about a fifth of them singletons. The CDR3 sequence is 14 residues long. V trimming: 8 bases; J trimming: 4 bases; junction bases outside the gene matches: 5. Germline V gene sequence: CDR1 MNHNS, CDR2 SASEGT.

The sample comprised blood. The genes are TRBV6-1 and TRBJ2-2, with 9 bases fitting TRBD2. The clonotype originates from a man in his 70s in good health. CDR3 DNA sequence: TGTGCCAGCGGACTAGCGATAAGCACCGGGGAGCTGTTTTTT. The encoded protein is CASGLAISTGELFF.